The clone carrying this TCR beta chain was observed a few times. Its antigen is currently unknown. This entry comes from a study of blood T cells in healthy people across ages. Study-wide results and caveats: Without sorted subsets, naive and antigen-experienced compartments could not be conclusively compared.

Together with a sample-barcoded 5' primer, a J-beta primer mix was included in a second PCR lasting 7 to 11 cycles. Tags on each cDNA molecule came from a template-switch adaptor with 12 random nucleotides. TCRdb itself ran the 5' RACE reads through MiXCR, one entry per CDR3 protein. The data show fewer than 2,000,000 distinct CDR3 sequences, approximately 32% seen once. Sequenced sample: blood. The sequence was collected from a woman in her twenties or thirties in good health.

Here the CDR3 reads CASSEGIVADYGYTF. The CDR3, as DNA: TGTGCCAGCAGTGAAGGCATCGTGGCAGATTATGGCTACACCTTC. The chain carries TRBV2 and TRBJ1-2, with no clear D. The germline V and J ends were trimmed by 1 base and 5 bases, with 14 bases remaining between them. This CDR3 comprises 15 residues. The germline V gene encodes CDR1 SNHLY and CDR2 FYNNEI.